The clone carrying this T cell receptor beta chain was seen at least ten times. Its matching antigen is unknown. The read gets to within 3 residues of the CDR3 end, and the germline J gene fills in the rest. Using immunoSEQ multiplex PCR, the repertoire was profiled, and TCRdb retains in-frame clones only, with some absent. This sample has roughly 50,000 clones, each found more than once. The data derive from a study of T cell clonality in common variable immunodeficiency. The CDR3 sequence is 17 residues long. CDR1 and CDR2 (germline): DFQATT, SNEGSKA (reference sequence). Donors gave roughly 4.5 to 8.5 ml heparinized peripheral whole blood. Study results and limitations: CVID subjects shared fewer TCRbeta clones than healthy controls did.

J is TRBJ2-3 and V is TRBV20-1; 10 bases agree with TRBD2. The sample was peripheral blood mononuclear cells. The receptor was derived from a person aged 18-70 years in good health. The CDR3 bases that were read are TGCAGTGCTAGAGTCACTGGGGCTAGCGGGAGTAGGGAGACG. Translating gives CSARVTGASGSRET. Given in full, the CDR3 is CSARVTGASGSRETQYF.